The text below deals with one T cell receptor (beta chain). This record comes from a study of blood T cell repertoires in COVID-19. Study information: Sources were T cells, B-cell-depleted T cells, or PBMCs; the material itself was cDNA or gDNA.

The germline V gene encodes CDR1 MGHDK and CDR2 SYGVNS. This CDR3 has 14 amino acids. After removal of 4 bases from V and 1 base from J, the junction contained 0 bases not matched to a gene. Authors' analysis steps: Amplified reference gene primers provided the basis for estimating nucleated cell counts. The repertoire was sequenced with immunoSEQ multiplex PCR; TCRdb's copy has only in-frame clones and lacks some. From that table come the V and J calls and clone size; the DNA was used to work out D and trimming. Of roughly 100,000 clones listed, 70% to 80% are singletons. V is TRBV25-1 and J is TRBJ2-3; TRBD2 matches at 9 bases. Sequenced: peripheral blood. This TCR was recovered from a man in his 60s with active or convalescent COVID-19. The CDR3, as DNA: TGTGCCAGCAGTGTAGCGGGAGGCACAGATACGCAGTATTTT. This sequence encodes CASSVAGGTDTQYF.